This T cell receptor (beta chain) was found in a study of neurological immune-mediated disorders. The cDNA came from 5'RACE with 10-nucleotide random UMIs. MiXCR, applied by TCRdb to the 5' RACE reads, yields one record per CDR3 protein. Of about 48,000 distinct CDR3 sequences listed, about 25% are singletons. Many counts were recorded for this clonotype. Its antigen is undetermined. Overall study findings and caveats: Expansion of TCR clones was greatest in HTLV-1-associated myelopathy and smallest in multiple sclerosis, where it fell below that of healthy controls.

The unsorted libraries were made from 2 million PBMCs kept at -80 C. Sample: PBMCs. This clonotype was sampled from a woman in her 70s in good health.

The CDR3 nucleotides are TGCGCCAGCAGCTTGGCCACCCTAGCGGGAGTTAGGAATGAGCAGTTCTTC. Translating it yields CASSLATLAGVRNEQFF. This sequence joins TRBV5-1 and TRBJ2-1; 10 positions match TRBD2. Losses at the gene ends were 0 bases for V and 7 bases for J; bases not matched to a gene: 10. The germline V gene encodes CDR1 SGHRS and CDR2 YFSETQ. The CDR3 has 17 residues.